This T cell receptor beta chain was recorded in a study of T cell changes during pregnancy in multiple sclerosis. V was pared by 0 bases and J by 8 bases, with 8 bases between. The CDR3 extends over 12 amino acids. Germline CDR1 SGHNT, CDR2 YYREEE (reference sequence). Here immunoSEQ multiplex PCR was the method, and the copy in TCRdb shows in-frame clones only, minus some. Of about 55,000 clones in the sample, about 95% were seen once. The sample here was CD8+ T cells from peripheral blood mononuclear cells, taken after pregnancy. The receptor was derived from a female donor with multiple sclerosis, enrolled in a pregnancy study. This rearrangement joins TRBV5-4 to TRBJ1-1; D uncertain. In DNA, the CDR3 is TGTGCCAGCAGCTTGGGGGCGTCCGAAGCTTTCTTT. Encoded protein: CASSLGASEAFF.